This paragraph covers one TCR beta chain sequence. Its target is not known. Trimming cost V 3 bases and J 1 base; bases outside gene matches: 8. CDR3 length: 17 residues. Germline V gives CDR1 LNHNV, CDR2 YYDKDF (reference sequence). TCRdb independently ran MiXCR on the 5' RACE reads; one entry per CDR3 protein. In the table there are roughly 140,000 distinct CDR3 sequences, more than 13% of which are singletons. This sample is drawn from a study of T-cell memory formation after mild COVID-19. Findings and limits, study-wide: The study found contracting CD4+ clones mainly in CM and EM and contracting CD8+ clones in EMRA. The authors did not confirm SARS-CoV-2 specificity of second-wave clones peaking day 37.

The chain carries TRBV15 and TRBJ2-2; TRBD2 aligns across 7 bases. This clonotype originated in an adult woman who had mild COVID-19 (a few samples of this study predate the infection). Cell type and time point are not known. Sequenced input: PBMCs or a T cell subset sorted from them (not recorded which). The CDR3 nucleotides are TGTGCCACCAGCAGTACCCGGGACTACCAGAACACCGGGGAGCTGTTTTTT. Its protein product is CATSSTRDYQNTGELFF. Using reference TRBV15 and TRBJ2-2 for the parts outside the CDR3, the full variable domain is DAMVIQNPRYQVTQFGKPVTLSCSQTLNHNVMYWYQQKSSQAPKLLFHYYDKDFNNEADTPDNFQSRRPNTSFCFLDIRSPGLGDTAMYLCATSSTRDYQNTGELFFGEGSRLTVL.